These 15 T cell receptor beta chains were sequenced from one sample in a study of blood T cell repertoires in COVID-19. This table comes from immunoSEQ multiplex PCR, and its TCRdb copy is limited to in-frame clones, with some not included. The sample has 130,000 or so clones, around 86% seen once. The sequencing input was peripheral blood. The source is a man in his fifties with active COVID-19.

The V gene is TRBV10-3, the J gene TRBJ1-3; no firm D call. This CDR3 is 17 amino acids long. Germline V gene lookup returns CDR1 ENHRY and CDR2 SYGVKD. V was cut by 1 base and J by 0 bases, with 13 bases left in between. As DNA, the CDR3 is TGTGCCATCAGTGAGTACGGTCCCACGAACTCTGGAAACACCATATATTTT. Its translation is CAISEYGPTNSGNTIYF.

The chain has TRBV11-1 and TRBJ2-5, with a weak D call TRBD2 (6 bases). CDR3 length: 15 residues. The germline CDR1 and CDR2 sequences are SGHAT and FQDESV (reference sequence). Trimming stripped 1 base from V and 0 bases from J, with 9 bases between. CDR3 amino acids: CASSLDGGNQETQYF. The CDR3 nucleotides are TGTGCCAGCAGCTTAGACGGGGGTAACCAAGAGACCCAGTACTTC.

CDR3 nucleotides: TGTGCCAGCAGCGTAGAGTGGGACGGGGGGGCCTACGAGCAGTACTTC. Translation gives CASSVEWDGGAYEQYF. This chain joins TRBV9 and TRBJ2-7, with 8 bases matching TRBD2. Germline CDR1 SGDLS, CDR2 YYNGEE. V shed 0 bases and J 2 bases; nucleotides not matched to a gene: 7. CDR3 length: 16 amino acids.

CDR3 in DNA: TGCGCCAGCAGCCGAGAGGGAGGGAACAATGAGCAGTTCTTC. Encoded protein: CASSREGGNNEQFF. This chain connects TRBV4-3 to TRBJ2-1, with TRBD2 matching 7 bases. CDR1 is LGHNA and CDR2 is YSLEER in the germline V gene. This CDR3 is 14 amino acids long. Germline trimming cut 4 bases from V and 5 bases from J; bases unmatched to any gene: 5.

The gene calls are TRBV6-5 and TRBJ2-1; 7 bases line up with TRBD2. The V gene end was trimmed by 6 bases and the J gene end by 5 bases; junction bases not matched to a gene: 7. CDR1 is MNHEY and CDR2 is SVGAGI in the germline V gene. The CDR3 contains 14 residues. The CDR3 DNA follows: TGTGCCAGCAGCTACGGGGGGAGCAACAATGAGCAGTTCTTC. Translating it yields CASSYGGSNNEQFF.

This clone has more than one count but fewer than ten. The chain has TRBV11-2 and TRBJ1-6; D perhaps matches TRBD1 (6 bases). Per the germline V gene, CDR1 is SGHAT and CDR2 is FQNNGV. The CDR3 runs 15 residues. V was shortened by 5 bases and J by 8 bases, with 16 bases between the two germline ends. The CDR3 DNA reads TGTGCCAGCAGCACCATTAGAGCAGGGGATTCACCCCTCCACTTT. This codes for CASSTIRAGDSPLHF. The full variable domain, its missing parts supplied by reference TRBV11-2 and TRBJ1-6, is EAGVAQSPRYKIIEKRQSVAFWCNPISGHATLYWYQQILGQGPKLLIQFQNNGVVDDSQLPKDRFSAERLKGVDSTLKIQPAKLEDSAVYLCASSTIRAGDSPLHFGNGTRLTVT.

This clone was counted between two and nine times. Germline is not matched at one junction end, which may reflect a read error. The chain combines TRBV3-1 (or the pseudogene TRBV3-2) with TRBJ1-4, with TRBD1 as a possible D gene (6 bases). This CDR3 is built from 19 residues. Germline CDR1 is LGHDT and CDR2 is YNNKEL (reference sequence). CDR3 nucleotides: TGTGCCAGCACCCAATCAGGGGACGTACGGGGCAGTCCCAATGAAAAACTGTTTTTT. Protein: CASTQSGDVRGSPNEKLFF.

This clone is a singleton in its sample. V usage is TRBV5-3 and J usage is TRBJ1-4, with D maybe TRBD1 (5 bases). TRBV5-3 is designated an ORF whose function remains uncertain. CDR3 size: 13 residues. V lost 4 bases, J lost 10 bases, and 14 bases lay in between. The CDR3 region is CARSLAGGGKLFF. For the CDR3, the DNA is TGTGCCAGAAGCCTCGCGGGGGGAGGAAAACTGTTTTTT.

The V and J genes are TRBV11-2 and TRBJ2-5; a possible D gene is TRBD2 (6 bases). The ends were cut back, 6 bases at V and 5 bases at J, with 22 bases in the middle. Germline loops: CDR1 SGHAT, CDR2 FQNNGV. The CDR3 extends over 16 amino acids. The chain's CDR3 is CASSTNGGGVRETQYF. CDR3 sequence (DNA): TGTGCCAGCAGTACCAATGGTGGCGGGGTCCGGGAGACCCAGTACTTC.

The chain carries TRBV19 and TRBJ2-6; D not certain. With 3 bases removed from V and 0 bases from J, the gap between germline ends came to 6 bases. Germline V lookup: CDR1 LNHDA, CDR2 SQIVND (reference sequence). The CDR3 has 15 amino acids. CDR3 residues: CASSISHSGANVLTF. CDR3 bases: TGTGCCAGTAGTATTTCCCACTCTGGGGCCAACGTCCTGACTTTC.

About this clone: This same CDR3 is encoded by further DNA sequences in the sample. The chain has TRBV3-1 (or the pseudogene TRBV3-2) and TRBJ2-7, with TRBD2 matching over 8 bases. The V gene end was trimmed by 6 bases and the J gene end by 3 bases; junction bases not matched to a gene: 10. CDR1 is LGHDT, CDR2 YNNKEL, per germline (reference sequence). The CDR3 totals 15 residues. CDR3: CASSEAGGGSYEQYF. CDR3 coding DNA: TGTGCCAGCAGTGAGGCCGGGGGGGGCAGCTACGAGCAGTACTTC.

The table lists this clone with a few counts. The chain couples TRBV2 to TRBJ1-1; D is uncertain. The germline V gene encodes CDR1 SNHLY and CDR2 FYNNEI. This CDR3 is 16 amino acids long. V was pared by 8 bases and J by 4 bases, with 23 bases between. Written as DNA, the CDR3 is TGTGCCAGCTTTTTTTTTCTCCTCGGCCCGGGCACTGAAGCTTTCTTT. It translates to CASFFFLLGPGTEAFF. The full variable domain, with the rest looked up from reference TRBV2 and TRBJ1-1, is EPEVTQTPSHQVTQMGQEVILRCVPISNHLYFYWYRQILGQKVEFLVSFYNNEISEKSEIFDDQFSVERPDGSNFTLKIRSTKLEDSAMYFCASFFFLLGPGTEAFFGQGTRLTVV.

The chain couples TRBV19 to TRBJ1-2, with D possibly TRBD1 on 6 matching bases. The length of the CDR3 is 14 residues. The V and J ends lost 4 bases and 7 bases respectively, with 16 bases between them. Germline V gene data show CDR1 as LNHDA and CDR2 as SQIVND (reference sequence). This CDR3 reads CASSRVTGFLGYTF. The CDR3, as DNA: TGTGCCAGTAGTAGAGTCACAGGGTTTCTTGGCTACACCTTC. The variable domain in full, with the rest retrieved from reference TRBV19 and TRBJ1-2, is DGGITQSPKYLFRKEGQNVTLSCEQNLNHDAMYWYRQDPGQGLRLIYYSQIVNDFQKGDIAEGYSVSREKKESFPLTVTSAQKNPTAFYLCASSRVTGFLGYTFGSGTRLTVV.

The CDR3 nucleotides read TGCGCCAGCAGCTTGGGCCCACAGGGGGAGCAAGAGACCCAGTACTTC. It yields the protein CASSLGPQGEQETQYF. The chain carries TRBV5-1 and TRBJ2-5; 8 bases match TRBD1. Germline assignment: CDR1 SGHRS and CDR2 YFSETQ. This CDR3 is 16 amino acids long. Trimming at V came to 0 bases and at J to 2 bases, leaving 6 bases not matched to a gene.

This clone has only one observation. The V call is TRBV14, the J call TRBJ1-1; TRBD1 aligns across 9 bases. The CDR3 extends over 13 amino acids. CDR1 is SGHDN and CDR2 is FVKESK in the germline V gene. V shed 6 bases and J 3 bases; nucleotides not matched to a gene: 2. In nucleotides, the CDR3 is TGTGCCAGCAGTCGGGACAGGGACACTGAAGCTTTCTTT. Translating gives CASSRDRDTEAFF.